Presented here are 16 T cell receptor beta chains from one specimen sequenced in a study of blood T cell repertoires in COVID-19. Produced via immunoSEQ multiplex PCR; TCRdb's table is partial and in-frame only. The sample yields roughly 160,000 clones, roughly 87% seen once. The sample was PBMCs or T cells enriched from blood (not recorded which). Receptors originate from a woman aged 50 to 60 who had recovered from COVID-19.

The V gene is TRBV27, the J gene TRBJ1-5; no firm D call. The germline V and J ends were trimmed by 8 bases and 5 bases, with 13 bases remaining between them. Germline V gene sequence: CDR1 MNHEY, CDR2 SMNVEV (reference sequence). This CDR3 has 13 amino acids. The CDR3 DNA sequence: TGTGCCAGCCGCCACATGAACGATCAGCCCCAGCATTTT. This sequence encodes CASRHMNDQPQHF.

This clone was recorded once. This chain connects TRBV6-6 to TRBJ2-7; a weak D match, TRBD2 (5 bases). Germline assignment: CDR1 MNHNY and CDR2 SVGAGI (reference sequence). The CDR3 loop spans 15 amino acids. Trimming stripped 2 bases from V and 1 base from J, with 12 bases between. CDR3 DNA: TGTGCCAGCAGTTACGGGTCCACGGGATCCTACGAGCAGTACTTC. Translating it yields CASSYGSTGSYEQYF.

Regarding this clone: The final CDR3 position lacks the conserved phenylalanine or tryptophan, pointing to a likely read error. No DNA is shown, since the ends of the CDR3 on it are uncertain; the CDR3 is the one TCRdb lists. The chain employs TRBV7-9 and TRBJ1-2; TRBD1, as called in the table, went unchecked against the DNA. Per germline, CDR1 SEHNR and CDR2 FQNEAQ (reference sequence). The CDR3 contains 12 residues when both ends are counted. The CDR3: CASSPGGGTPRI.

V and J are TRBV3-1 (or the pseudogene TRBV3-2) and TRBJ2-4; no reliable D call. Germline CDR1 is LGHDT and CDR2 is YNNKEL (reference sequence). V lost 2 bases and J 0 bases, leaving 2 bases between the germline ends. This CDR3 has 13 residues. This CDR3 reads CASSQLAKNIQYF. DNA of the CDR3: TGTGCCAGCAGCCAACTAGCCAAAAACATTCAGTACTTC.

This rearrangement joins TRBV4-3 to TRBJ2-5; 9 positions agree with TRBD1. The J segment lost 3 bases and the V segment lost 2 bases, leaving 4 bases of the junction unmatched. The CDR3 is 15 residues long. From germline, CDR1 is LGHNA and CDR2 YSLEER. CDR3 sequence reads: CASSQSDRGKETQYF. In nucleotides, the CDR3 is TGCGCCAGCAGCCAATCGGACAGGGGTAAAGAGACCCAGTACTTC.

The rearrangement links TRBV18 to TRBJ1-1; D not resolved. V lost 2 bases and J 2 bases, leaving 18 bases between the germline ends. The CDR3 covers 17 residues. From germline, CDR1 is KGHSH and CDR2 LQKENI. CDR3 DNA: TGTGCCAGCTCACCAAACATGCCAAGATCGCTCAACACTGAAGCTTTCTTT. The encoded protein is CASSPNMPRSLNTEAFF.

The chain recombines TRBV10-3 with TRBJ2-3; D is undetermined. The V gene's germline CDR1 is ENHRY and CDR2 SYGVKD. The CDR3 sequence is 12 residues long. Deletions cut 0 bases from V and 6 bases from J, with 4 bases between. CDR3 in DNA: TGTGCCATCAGTGAGTCTCTCGATACGCAGTATTTT. This encodes CAISESLDTQYF.

A few counts support this clone. The V gene is TRBV4-2, the J gene TRBJ1-5, with D tentatively TRBD1 (5 bases). The V and J ends lost 0 bases and 3 bases respectively, with 9 bases between them. Germline-derived CDR1 and CDR2 are LGHNA and YNFKEQ. This CDR3 is built from 15 residues. The DNA of the CDR3 is TGTGCCAGCAGCCAAGACGGCAGGGACAATCAGCCCCAGCATTTT. It yields the protein CASSQDGRDNQPQHF.

The rearrangement uses TRBV2 and TRBJ2-6; 7 nucleotides line up with TRBD1. Per germline, CDR1 SNHLY and CDR2 FYNNEI. There are 15 residues in the CDR3. The V segment lost 6 bases and the J segment 3 bases; nucleotides outside the gene matches: 5. The chain's CDR3 is CASREQGFGANVLTF. The CDR3 coding sequence is TGTGCCAGCAGAGAACAGGGGTTTGGGGCCAACGTCCTGACTTTC.

The chain is built from TRBV5-6 and TRBJ2-7; 8 bases fit TRBD1. CDR3 length equals 14 residues. The germline CDR1 and CDR2 sequences are SGHDT and YYEEEE. Germline trimming cut 3 bases from V and 4 bases from J; bases unmatched to any gene: 6. The CDR3 loop is CASSWGTGGYEQYF. In nucleotides, the CDR3 is TGTGCCAGCAGCTGGGGGACAGGTGGATACGAGCAGTACTTC.

The gene calls are TRBV5-8 and TRBJ1-5; a possible D gene is TRBD1 (5 bases). CDR1 SGHTS and CDR2 YDEGEE come from the germline V gene. CDR3 length: 16 residues. V was shortened by 0 bases and J by 1 base, with 11 bases between the two germline ends. The CDR3 sequence: CASSLALTASNQPQHF. The CDR3 DNA reads as TGTGCCAGCAGCTTGGCACTGACAGCGAGCAATCAGCCCCAGCATTTT. Full variable domain (missing parts from reference TRBV5-8 and TRBJ1-5): EAGVTQSPTHLIKTRGQQATLRCSPISGHTSVYWYQQALGLGLQFLLWYDEGEERNRGNFPPRFSGRQFPNYSSELNVNALELEDSALYLCASSLALTASNQPQHFGDGTRLSIL.

The J gene is TRBJ1-5, the V gene TRBV12-5, with D uncertain. Germline V lookup: CDR1 LGHNT, CDR2 FRNRAP. The V and J ends lost 0 bases and 6 bases respectively, with 39 bases between them. The length of the CDR3 is 24 residues. The CDR3 sequence is CASGLVLSPLISQPRVPLSQPQHF. The CDR3 nucleotides read TGTGCTAGTGGTTTGGTATTGTCCCCCCTCATCAGTCAGCCACGGGTCCCTTTAAGTCAGCCCCAGCATTTT.

V and J are TRBV9 and TRBJ2-3, with D maybe TRBD1 (6 bases). This CDR3 has 16 amino acids. The germline CDR1 and CDR2 sequences are SGDLS and YYNGEE. The V end was cut by 0 bases, the J end by 6 bases, with 17 bases between. CDR3 coding DNA: TGTGCCAGCAGCGTAGGGGTCTCCGGGACAATTGATACGCAGTATTTT. Translated: CASSVGVSGTIDTQYF.

The CDR3 loop reads CASSIVAGGVGETQYF. In DNA form, the CDR3 reads TGTGCCAGTAGTATCGTAGCGGGAGGGGTCGGGGAGACCCAGTACTTC. This chain joins TRBV19 and TRBJ2-5; TRBD2 aligns across 11 bases. The CDR3 covers 16 residues. Per germline, CDR1 LNHDA and CDR2 SQIVND (reference sequence). V was clipped by 3 bases and J by 5 bases; unmatched bases: 8.

The chain joins TRBV29-1 to TRBJ1-2, with D perhaps TRBD1 (5 bases). CDR1 is SQVTM and CDR2 is ANQGSEA in the germline V gene. V was trimmed by 4 bases and J by 7 bases, leaving 19 bases between them. This CDR3 contains 14 residues. The CDR3 DNA reads TGCAGCGTTGCCCCATGGGGGGTAAAGGGTGGCTACACCTTC. Protein: CSVAPWGVKGGYTF.

The rearrangement links TRBV28 to TRBJ2-3; D unresolved. Looked up from germline, CDR1 is MDHEN and CDR2 is SYDVKM. The length of the CDR3 is 12 residues. V was shortened by 6 bases and J by 5 bases, with 9 bases between the two germline ends. CDR3 region: CASRTQEDTQYF. The CDR3 nucleotides are TGTGCCAGCAGGACTCAAGAAGATACGCAGTATTTT.